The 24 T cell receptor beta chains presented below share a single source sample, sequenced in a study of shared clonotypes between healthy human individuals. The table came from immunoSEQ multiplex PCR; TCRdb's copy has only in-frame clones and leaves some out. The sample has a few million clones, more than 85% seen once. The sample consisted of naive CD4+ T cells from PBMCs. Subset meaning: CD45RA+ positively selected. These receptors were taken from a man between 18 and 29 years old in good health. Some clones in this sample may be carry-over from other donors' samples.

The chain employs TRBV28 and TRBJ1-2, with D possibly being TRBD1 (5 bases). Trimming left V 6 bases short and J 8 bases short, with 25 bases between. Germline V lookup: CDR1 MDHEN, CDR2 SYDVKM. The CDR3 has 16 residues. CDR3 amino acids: CASRTERGGLARGYTF. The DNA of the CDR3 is TGTGCCAGCAGGACCGAACGGGGGGGTTTAGCGCGAGGCTACACCTTC.

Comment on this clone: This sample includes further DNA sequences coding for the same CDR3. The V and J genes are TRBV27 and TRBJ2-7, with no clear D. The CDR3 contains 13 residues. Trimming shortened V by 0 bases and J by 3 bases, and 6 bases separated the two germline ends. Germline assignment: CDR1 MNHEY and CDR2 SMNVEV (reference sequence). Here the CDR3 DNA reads TGTGCCAGCAGTTTATCGCGAGGCTACGAGCAGTACTTC. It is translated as CASSLSRGYEQYF.

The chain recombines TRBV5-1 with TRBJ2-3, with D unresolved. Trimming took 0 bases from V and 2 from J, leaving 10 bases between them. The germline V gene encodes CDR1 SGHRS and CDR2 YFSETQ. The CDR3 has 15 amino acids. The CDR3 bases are TGCGCCAGCAGCTTGGTCAGCCAACCCACAGATACGCAGTATTTT. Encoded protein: CASSLVSQPTDTQYF. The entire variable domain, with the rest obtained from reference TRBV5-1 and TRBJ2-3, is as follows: KAGVTQTPRYLIKTRGQQVTLSCSPISGHRSVSWYQQTPGQGLQFLFEYFSETQRNKGNFPGRFSGRQFSNSRSEMNVSTLELGDSALYLCASSLVSQPTDTQYFGPGTRLTVL.

The CDR3 coding sequence is TGTGCCAGCAGCCCGGACCGCCCTGAGCGAGCTTTCTTT. It codes for CASSPDRPERAFF. The chain combines TRBV5-8 with TRBJ1-1; D is uncertain. Between the trimmed V and J ends, which lost 4 bases and 10 bases, there was a span of 17 bases. Looked up from germline, CDR1 is SGHTS and CDR2 is YDEGEE. The CDR3 spans 13 residues.

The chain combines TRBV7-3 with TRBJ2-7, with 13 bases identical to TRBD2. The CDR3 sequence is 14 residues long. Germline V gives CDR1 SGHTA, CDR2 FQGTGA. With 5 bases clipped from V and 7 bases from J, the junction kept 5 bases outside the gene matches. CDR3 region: CASSTSGRASEQYF. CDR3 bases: TGTGCCAGCAGCACTAGCGGGAGGGCCTCTGAGCAGTACTTC.

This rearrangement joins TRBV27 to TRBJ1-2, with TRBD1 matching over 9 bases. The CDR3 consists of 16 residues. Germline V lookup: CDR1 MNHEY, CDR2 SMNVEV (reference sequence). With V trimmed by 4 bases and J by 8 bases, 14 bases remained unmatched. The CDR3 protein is CASSSTGGGSSGGYTF. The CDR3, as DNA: TGTGCCAGCAGTTCAACAGGGGGCGGGTCCTCAGGCGGCTACACCTTC.

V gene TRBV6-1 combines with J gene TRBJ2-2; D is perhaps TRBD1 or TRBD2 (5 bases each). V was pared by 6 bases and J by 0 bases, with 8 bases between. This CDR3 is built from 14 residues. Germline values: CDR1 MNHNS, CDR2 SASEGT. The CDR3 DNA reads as TGTGCCAGCAGCCCGGGACCGAACACCGGGGAGCTGTTTTTT. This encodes CASSPGPNTGELFF.

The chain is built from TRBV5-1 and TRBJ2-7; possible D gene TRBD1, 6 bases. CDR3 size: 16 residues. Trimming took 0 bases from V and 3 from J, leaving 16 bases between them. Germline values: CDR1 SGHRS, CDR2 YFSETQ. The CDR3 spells CASSLVGQGHHYEQYF. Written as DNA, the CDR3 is TGCGCCAGCAGCTTGGTAGGTCAGGGGCACCACTACGAGCAGTACTTC.

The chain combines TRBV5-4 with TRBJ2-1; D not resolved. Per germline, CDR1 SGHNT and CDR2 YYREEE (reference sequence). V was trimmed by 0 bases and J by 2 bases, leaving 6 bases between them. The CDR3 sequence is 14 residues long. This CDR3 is CASSLEGPYNEQFF. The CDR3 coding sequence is TGTGCCAGCAGCTTGGAGGGTCCCTACAATGAGCAGTTCTTC.

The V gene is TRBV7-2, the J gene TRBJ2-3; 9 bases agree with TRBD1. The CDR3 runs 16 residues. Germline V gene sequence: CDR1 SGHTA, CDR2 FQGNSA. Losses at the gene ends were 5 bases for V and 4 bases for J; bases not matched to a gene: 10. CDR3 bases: TGTGCCAGCAGCCCGTTTGGGACAGGGTCCCCAGATACGCAGTATTTT. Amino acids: CASSPFGTGSPDTQYF.

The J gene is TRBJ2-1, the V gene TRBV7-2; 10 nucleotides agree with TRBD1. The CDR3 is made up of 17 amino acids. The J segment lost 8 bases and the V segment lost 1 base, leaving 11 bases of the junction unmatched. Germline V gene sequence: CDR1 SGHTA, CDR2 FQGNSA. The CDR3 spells CASSLGPQGQGQYEQFF. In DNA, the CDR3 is TGTGCCAGCAGCTTAGGCCCCCAGGGACAGGGGCAATATGAGCAGTTCTTC.

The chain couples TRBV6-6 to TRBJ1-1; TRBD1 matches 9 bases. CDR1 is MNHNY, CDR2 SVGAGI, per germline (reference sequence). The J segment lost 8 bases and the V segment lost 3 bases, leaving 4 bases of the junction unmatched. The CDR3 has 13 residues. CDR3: CASSYTGTGEAFF. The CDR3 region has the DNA TGTGCCAGCAGTTATACCGGGACAGGGGAAGCTTTCTTT.

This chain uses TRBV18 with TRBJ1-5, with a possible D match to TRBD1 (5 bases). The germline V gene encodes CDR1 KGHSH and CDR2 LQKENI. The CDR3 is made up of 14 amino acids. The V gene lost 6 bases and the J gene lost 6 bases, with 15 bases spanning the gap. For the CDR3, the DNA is TGTGCCAGCTCCCCGCGTGGGGGACTTCAGCCCCAGCATTTT. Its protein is CASSPRGGLQPQHF.

CDR3 sequence reads: CASSPDAGTGGTEQYF. CDR3 coding DNA: TGCGCCAGCAGCCCGGACGCCGGGACAGGGGGGACCGAGCAGTACTTC. This chain joins TRBV5-1 and TRBJ2-7; 11 bases agree with TRBD1. The junction had 12 bases not matched to a gene; V was cut back by 4 bases and J by 6 bases. The CDR3 is 16 amino acids. Germline V CDR1 and CDR2: SGHRS, YFSETQ.

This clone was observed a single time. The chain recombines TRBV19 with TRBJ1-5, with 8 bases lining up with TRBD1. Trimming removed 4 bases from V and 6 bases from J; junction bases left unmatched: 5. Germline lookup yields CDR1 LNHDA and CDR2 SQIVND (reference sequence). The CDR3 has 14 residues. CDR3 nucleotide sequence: TGTGCCAGTAGTAGGCAGGGGGCTGGTCAGCCCCAGCATTTT. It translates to CASSRQGAGQPQHF.

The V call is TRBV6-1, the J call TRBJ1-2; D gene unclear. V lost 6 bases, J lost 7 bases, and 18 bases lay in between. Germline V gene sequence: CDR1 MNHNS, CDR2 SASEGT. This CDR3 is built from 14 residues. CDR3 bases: TGTGCCAGCAGCGACCGCCACTCTTGGGGTGGCTACACCTTC. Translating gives CASSDRHSWGGYTF.

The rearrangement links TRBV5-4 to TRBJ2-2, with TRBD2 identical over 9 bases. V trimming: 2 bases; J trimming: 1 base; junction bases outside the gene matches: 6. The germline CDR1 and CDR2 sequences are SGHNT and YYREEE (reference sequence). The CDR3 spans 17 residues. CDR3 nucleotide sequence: TGTGCCAGCAGCTTAAAACTTAGCGGGGGGAACACCGGGGAGCTGTTTTTT. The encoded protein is CASSLKLSGGNTGELFF. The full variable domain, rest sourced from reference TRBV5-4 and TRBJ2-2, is ETGVTQSPTHLIKTRGQQVTLRCSSQSGHNTVSWYQQALGQGPQFIFQYYREEENGRGNFPPRFSGLQFPNYSSELNVNALELDDSALYLCASSLKLSGGNTGELFFGEGSRLTVL.

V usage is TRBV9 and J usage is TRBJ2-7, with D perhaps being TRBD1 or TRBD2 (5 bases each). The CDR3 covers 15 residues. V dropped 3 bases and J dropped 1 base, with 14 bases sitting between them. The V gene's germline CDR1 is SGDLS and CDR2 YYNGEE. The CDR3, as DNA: TGTGCCAGCAGCGAGGCCTGGGACGGGTCCTACGAGCAGTACTTC. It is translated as CASSEAWDGSYEQYF.

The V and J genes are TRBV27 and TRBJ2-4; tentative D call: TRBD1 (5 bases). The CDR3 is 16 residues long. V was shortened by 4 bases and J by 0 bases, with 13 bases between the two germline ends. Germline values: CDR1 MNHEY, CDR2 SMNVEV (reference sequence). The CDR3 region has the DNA TGTGCCAGCAGTTCCCGACAGATTTTAGCCAAAAACATTCAGTACTTC. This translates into CASSSRQILAKNIQYF.

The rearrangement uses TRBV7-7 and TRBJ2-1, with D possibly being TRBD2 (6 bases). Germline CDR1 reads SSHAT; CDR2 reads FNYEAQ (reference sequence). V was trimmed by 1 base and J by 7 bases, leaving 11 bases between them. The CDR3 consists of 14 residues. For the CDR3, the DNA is TGTGCCAGCAGCTTAGGGTGGCGGGGAAATGAGCAGTTCTTC. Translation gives CASSLGWRGNEQFF.

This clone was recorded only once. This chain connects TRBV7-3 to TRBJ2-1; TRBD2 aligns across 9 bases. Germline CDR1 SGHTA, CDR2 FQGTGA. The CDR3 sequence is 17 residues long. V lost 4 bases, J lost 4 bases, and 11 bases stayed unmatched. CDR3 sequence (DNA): TGTGCCAGCAGCTCTAATTCCGGGACTAGCCGTTACAATGAGCAGTTCTTC. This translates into CASSSNSGTSRYNEQFF.

CDR3 region: CASSLAITGGVTEAFF. In DNA, the CDR3 is TGCGCCAGCAGCTTGGCGATAACAGGGGGTGTAACTGAAGCTTTCTTT. The rearrangement joins TRBV5-1 to TRBJ1-1, with 8 nucleotides matching TRBD1. J was trimmed by 5 bases and V by 0 bases; bases with no gene match: 9. CDR3 length equals 16 residues. CDR1 SGHRS and CDR2 YFSETQ come from the germline V gene.

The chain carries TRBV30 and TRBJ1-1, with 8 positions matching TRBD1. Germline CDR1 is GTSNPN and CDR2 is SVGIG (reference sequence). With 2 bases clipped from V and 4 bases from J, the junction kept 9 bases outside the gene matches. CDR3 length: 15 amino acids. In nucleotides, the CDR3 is TGTGCCTGGAGTCCCCCAGGGGGCAGGAGCACTGAAGCTTTCTTT. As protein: CAWSPPGGRSTEAFF. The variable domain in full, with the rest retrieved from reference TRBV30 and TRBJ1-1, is SQTIHQWPATLVQPVGSPLSLECTVEGTSNPNLYWYRQAAGRGLQLLFYSVGIGQISSEVPQNLSASRPQDRQFILSSKKLLLSDSGFYLCAWSPPGGRSTEAFFGQGTRLTVV.

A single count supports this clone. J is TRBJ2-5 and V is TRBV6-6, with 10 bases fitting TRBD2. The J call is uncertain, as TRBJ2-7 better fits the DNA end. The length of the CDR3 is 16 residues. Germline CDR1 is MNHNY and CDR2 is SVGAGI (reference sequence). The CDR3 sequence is CASRLKRTSGPYEQYF. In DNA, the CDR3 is TGTGCCAGCAGACTTAAACGGACTAGCGGTCCCTACGAGCAGTACTTC.